Listed below are T cell receptor beta chains from one sample, sequenced in a study of beta chain features in type 1 diabetes. Libraries were prepared by immunoSEQ multiplex PCR; TCRdb keeps only in-frame clonotypes and omits some of them. The data contain under 850,000 clones, 10% to 15% of them singletons. Input material: naive CD4+ T cells from blood. Receptor source: a man between 18 and 29 years old with type 1 diabetes. CDR3s include the opening cysteine and the closing phenylalanine or tryptophan. The order of the fields is D gene, clone size, J gene, V gene, CDR3 DNA, CDR3 protein. A D gene is named only where the DNA matches it firmly. Expanded clones get a size class; other rows say once, few or many, or leave the size out.

-	-	TRBJ2-1	TRBV7-2	TGTGCCAGCAGCCGGACTTTTGAGCAGTTCTTC	CASSRTFEQFF
-	-	TRBJ1-1	TRBV7-9	TGTGCCAGCAGCTTAATTCCGGCTCTTACACCTTACATGAACACTGAAGCTTTCTTT	CASSLIPALTPYMNTEAFF
TRBD1	few	TRBJ1-6	TRBV6-1	TGTGCCAGCAGGGGGACAGGGAATTCACCCCTCCACTTT	CASRGTGNSPLHF
TRBD1	-	TRBJ2-5	TRBV7-3	TGTGCCAGCAGCCGACAGGGGGGATTCCAAGAGACCCAGTACTTC	CASSRQGGFQETQYF
-	few	TRBJ2-4	TRBV6-1	TGTGCCAGCAGTGAATTGGGGACAGCGGGAAACATTCAGTACTTC	CASSELGTAGNIQYF
TRBD1	-	TRBJ2-2	TRBV7-2	TGTGCCAGCAGCTTAGCGCCCGGACAGGGTGATCTGTTTTTT	CASSLAPGQGDLFF
TRBD1	few	TRBJ2-5	TRBV19	TGTGCCAGTAGTAGGGACAGTACGGTGACCCAGTACTTC	CASSRDSTVTQYF
-	-	TRBJ1-4	TRBV11-1	TGTGCCAGCACCCCGGGACGGACCAATGAAAAACTGTTTTTT	CASTPGRTNEKLFF
TRBD1	few	TRBJ1-2	TRBV18	TGTGCCAGCGCTCGACAGGGCGGGTATGGCTACACCTTC	CASARQGGYGYTF
-	once	TRBJ2-3	TRBV5-1	TGCGCCAGCAGCTTCGGGGGACCCACAGATACGCAGTATTTT	CASSFGGPTDTQYF
-	-	TRBJ1-2	TRBV13	TGTGCCAGCAGCCCCCAGGGAGGCGACTATGGCTACACCTTC	CASSPQGGDYGYTF
TRBD2	-	TRBJ2-1	TRBV25-1	TGTGCCAGCAGCCGACTAGCGGGGGACAATGAGCAGTTCTTC	CASSRLAGDNEQFF
-	few	TRBJ2-3	TRBV7-2	TGTGCCAGCAGCTATTCTAATACGCAGTATTTT	CASSYSNTQYF
TRBD2	-	TRBJ2-5	TRBV7-8	TGTGCCAGCAGCAAACTAGCGGGGGAAGAGACCCAGTACTTC	CASSKLAGEETQYF
-	few	TRBJ2-3	TRBV7-9	TGTGCCAGCAGCTTTCAAGGGGGGGGCCTCACAGATACGCAGTATTTT	CASSFQGGGLTDTQYF
-	-	TRBJ1-1	TRBV7-8	TGTGCCAGCAGCTTAATAGGGACTGAAGCTTTCTTT	CASSLIGTEAFF
-	-	TRBJ1-4	TRBV5-4	TGTGCCAGCAGCTTGAGTGCCCACAATGAAAAACTGTTTTTT	CASSLSAHNEKLFF
-	-	TRBJ1-6	TRBV11-1	TGTGCCAGCAGTGATGACGGATATAATTCACCCCTCCACTTT	CASSDDGYNSPLHF
TRBD1	few	TRBJ2-7	TRBV5-6	TGTGCCAGCAGCTTGGTGGACAGGGACGAGCAGTACTTC	CASSLVDRDEQYF
-	many	TRBJ1-2	TRBV28	TGTGCCAGCAGCCGGCGCCAGGGCAACTATGGCTACACCTTC	CASSRRQGNYGYTF
-	few	TRBJ2-7	TRBV27	TGTGCCAGCGGGGTCGCAAGGGGTGTCTACGAGCAGTACTTC	CASGVARGVYEQYF
-	-	TRBJ1-1	TRBV29-1	TGCAGCGTTGAAGATACAGGGAACACTGAAGCTTTCTTT	CSVEDTGNTEAFF
-	-	TRBJ1-1	TRBV19	TGTGCCAGTAATGGGTGGAACACTGAAGCTTTCTTT	CASNGWNTEAFF
-	-	TRBJ1-1	TRBV7-9	TGTGCCAGCAGCTTCATATTGGGACAAGCGAACACTGAAGCTTTCTTT	CASSFILGQANTEAFF
-	few	TRBJ1-4	TRBV5-4	TGTGCCAGCAGCTTGGGGGGGTTAGGTGAAAAACTGTTTTTT	CASSLGGLGEKLFF
-	few	TRBJ1-5	TRBV7-8	TGTGCCAGCAGCTTAGTAGGGGATGGCAATCAGCCCCAGCATTTT	CASSLVGDGNQPQHF
TRBD1	few	TRBJ2-3	TRBV29-1	TGCAGCGTCGGACAGGGTGGCACAGATACGCAGTATTTT	CSVGQGGTDTQYF
-	few	TRBJ1-2	TRBV30	TGTGCCACCACCAAGCCAAACTATGGCTACACCTTC	CATTKPNYGYTF
-	-	TRBJ2-5	TRBV6-5	TGTGCCAGCAGCTCGGGGGCTAGGGAGACCCAGTACTTC	CASSSGARETQYF
TRBD1	few	TRBJ1-1	TRBV5-1	TGCGCCAGCAGCTTGTCTACAGGGGGAACTGAAGCTTTCTTT	CASSLSTGGTEAFF
TRBD2	-	TRBJ2-3	TRBV20-1	TGCAGCGGGGGGGTCTCAGATACGCAGTATTTT	CSGGVSDTQYF
-	few	TRBJ1-5	TRBV4-1	TGCGCCAGCAGCCAAGAGGGGGGGCTGACCAATCAGCCCCAGCATTTT	CASSQEGGLTNQPQHF
-	-	TRBJ1-6	TRBV30	TGTGCCTGGAGTGGGACGGCTGATAATTTACCCCTCCACTTT	CAWSGTADNLPLHF
-	-	TRBJ2-3	TRBV9	TGTGCCAGCAGCGTACGCGAGACAGATACGCAGTATTTT	CASSVRETDTQYF
-	-	TRBJ2-4	TRBV27	TGTGCCAGCAGTGCCTGGACAAGCAAAAACATTCAGTACTTC	CASSAWTSKNIQYF
TRBD1	-	TRBJ2-7	TRBV29-1	TGCAGCGTTGAAGATTTAGGACAGGGAGTCTCCGAGCAGTACTTC	CSVEDLGQGVSEQYF
-	few	TRBJ2-3	TRBV30	TGTGCCTGGAGTCTCGGCCATAGCACAGATACGCAGTATTTT	CAWSLGHSTDTQYF
-	-	TRBJ2-2	TRBV30	TGTGCCTGGACCACAGGGAGGGCCGGGGAGCTGTTTTTT	CAWTTGRAGELFF
-	-	TRBJ2-1	TRBV2	TGTGCCAGCAGTGAAGTTTTGGGGCAGTTCTTC	CASSEVLGQFF
-	-	TRBJ1-1	TRBV15	TGTGCCACCAGAAAGATAGAGGGTAACACTGAAGCTTTCTTT	CATRKIEGNTEAFF
-	few	TRBJ1-1	TRBV6-5	TGTGCCAGCAGTTACTCGGGCGGAGTGAACACTGAAGCTTTCTTT	CASSYSGGVNTEAFF
-	few	TRBJ2-1	TRBV28	TGTGCCAGCAGGGGGGGTAGTACCTCCTACAATGAGCAGTTCTTC	CASRGGSTSYNEQFF
-	-	TRBJ1-1	TRBV18	TGTGCCAGCTCACCACAGGGCGAGGGGACTGAAGCTTTCTTT	CASSPQGEGTEAFF
-	-	TRBJ1-2	TRBV6-5	TGTGCCAGCAGGTCCGGAACCCCCCCGGCGATCGGCTACACCTTC	CASRSGTPPAIGYTF
-	-	TRBJ2-1	TRBV5-6	TGTGCCAGCAGCTTCCAGGCCCCGGCCTCCTACAATGAGCAGTTCTTC	CASSFQAPASYNEQFF
TRBD1	-	TRBJ2-5	TRBV5-1	TGCGCCAGCAGCTTTCACCGGGACAGGGGAGAGACCCAGTACTTC	CASSFHRDRGETQYF
-	few	TRBJ1-4	TRBV5-1	TGCGCCAGCAGCTTGGCCCCCCCGGACGGTAATGAAAAACTGTTTTTT	CASSLAPPDGNEKLFF
-	few	TRBJ2-1	TRBV5-4	TGTGCCAGCAGCTTGCCTGGGGAAAGGGGTGAGCAGTTCTTC	CASSLPGERGEQFF
-	few	TRBJ2-7	TRBV29-1	TGCAGCGTCGGGGGAGGACGGGTAAACTACGAGCAGTACTTC	CSVGGGRVNYEQYF
TRBD2	few	TRBJ2-3	TRBV13	TGTGCCAGCACCGAGGCCGGGACTAGACCCGGGGGCACAGATACGCAGTATTTT	CASTEAGTRPGGTDTQYF
-	few	TRBJ1-2	TRBV28	TGTGCCAGCACTACAGCGGCAGCTAATGGCTACACCTTC	CASTTAAANGYTF
-	-	TRBJ2-5	TRBV28	TGTGCCAGCACCGCCCCCGGGGCTCCTCAAGAGACCCAGTACTTC	CASTAPGAPQETQYF
TRBD1	-	TRBJ2-7	TRBV28	TGTGCCAGCAGTTCCTCGGGACAGGGATGGTCCTACGAGCAGTACTTC	CASSSSGQGWSYEQYF
-	few	TRBJ2-3	TRBV5-6	TGTGCCAGCACCACTCCGAGGGATCCGACAGATACGCAGTATTTT	CASTTPRDPTDTQYF
-	few	TRBJ2-6	TRBV7-3	TGTGCCAGCAGCTCAACAGGTCATGGGGCCAACGTCCTGACTTTC	CASSSTGHGANVLTF